This passage covers 10 T cell receptor beta chains from one sample sequenced in a study of early T cells in non-severe SARS-CoV-2 infection. MiXCR, run by TCRdb on the 5' RACE reads, gives a single entry per CDR3 protein. The sample consists of some 29,000 distinct CDR3 sequences, about 4.5% of them appearing once. The sequenced sample was whole blood. The receptors were sampled from an adult who was a healthcare worker with PCR-confirmed SARS-CoV-2 infection or an uninfected control (not recorded which).

The chain employs TRBV6-5 and TRBJ2-3; TRBD2 matches 12 bases. J gave up 7 bases and V 6 bases, and 11 bases lay outside the gene matches. CDR1 and CDR2 (germline): MNHEY, SVGAGI. The CDR3 runs 16 residues. The CDR3 here is CASRPRTSGRIHTQYF. The CDR3 DNA follows: TGTGCCAGCAGACCCCGCACTAGCGGGAGGATCCATACGCAGTATTTT.

The table lists this clonotype with many counts. The V and J genes are TRBV12-3 or TRBV12-4 and TRBJ2-1; 7 nucleotides match TRBD1. Trimming cost V 8 bases and J 7 bases; bases outside gene matches: 8. The CDR3 consists of 13 residues. The CDR3 DNA reads TGTGCCAGCGACCGGGCAGGGGGAAATGAGCAGTTCTTC. Amino acids: CASDRAGGNEQFF.

This clonotype was picked up many times. The germline gene is not matched at one end of the junction; a read error may be the cause. This chain links TRBV24-1 with TRBJ2-1, with D hard to call. Per the germline V gene, CDR1 is KGHDR and CDR2 is SFDVKD. This CDR3 is 11 amino acids long. Here the CDR3 DNA reads TGTGCCACCAGTGGTTTGGGAGAGCAGTTCTTC. The encoded protein is CATSGLGEQFF.

In its sample, this clonotype was seen many times. The V and J genes are TRBV11-2 and TRBJ2-1; D could derive from TRBD1 or TRBD2 (5 bases each). Trimming took 6 bases from V and 7 from J, leaving 13 bases between them. The CDR3 contains 13 residues. CDR1 and CDR2 (germline): SGHAT, FQNNGV. This CDR3 reads CASRSMGENEQFF. The CDR3 region has the DNA TGTGCCAGCAGATCGATGGGGGAGAATGAGCAGTTCTTC.

Ten or more counts support this clonotype. The chain has TRBV24-1 and TRBJ2-5; D not resolved. CDR1 KGHDR and CDR2 SFDVKD come from the germline V gene. The CDR3 has 13 residues. V was shortened by 6 bases and J by 2 bases, with 9 bases between the two germline ends. The CDR3 spells CATSRADQETQYF. The CDR3 DNA is TGTGCCACCAGTAGGGCGGATCAAGAGACCCAGTACTTC.

The sample holds a few counts of this clonotype. The V gene is TRBV6-5, the J gene TRBJ2-6; the D is unclear. Per germline, CDR1 MNHEY and CDR2 SVGAGI. The CDR3 totals 19 residues. V lost 0 bases to trimming and J lost 0 bases, with 15 bases between them. The DNA for the CDR3 is TGTGCCAGCAGTTACTCAGGAATAGGATTTTACTCTGGGGCCAACGTCCTGACTTTC. This sequence encodes CASSYSGIGFYSGANVLTF.

Ten or more counts support this clonotype. The J gene is TRBJ2-7, the V gene TRBV10-2, with D unclear. From germline, CDR1 is WSHSY and CDR2 SAAADI. Trimming took 0 bases from V and 4 from J, leaving 7 bases between them. There are 13 residues in the CDR3. The CDR3 DNA sequence: TGCGCCAGCAGTGAGTCTCCGAGGTACGAGCAGTACTTC. It codes for CASSESPRYEQYF.

This clonotype was recorded many times. The chain uses TRBV10-3 and TRBJ2-3, with D tentatively TRBD1 (5 bases). V lost 2 bases, J lost 7 bases, and 10 bases lay in between. The germline gives CDR1 ENHRY, CDR2 SYGVKD. This CDR3 comprises 13 residues. CDR3 sequence: CAISEVQGNTQYF. CDR3 DNA: TGTGCCATCAGTGAGGTTCAGGGAAATACGCAGTATTTT.

Relative to its sample, this clonotype is large. The V and J genes are TRBV4-1 and TRBJ2-6; D gene unclear. The V gene's germline CDR1 is MGHRA and CDR2 YSYEKL. V was trimmed by 1 base and J by 6 bases, leaving 10 bases between them. The CDR3 has 15 residues. The CDR3 nucleotides read TGCGCCAGCAGCCAAGGGCTCGGTGAGGCCAACGTCCTGACTTTC. This codes for CASSQGLGEANVLTF.

The chain has TRBV11-2 and TRBJ2-1; unclear D gene. The CDR3 is 14 amino acids. Between the trimmed V and J ends, which lost 1 base and 5 bases, there was a span of 9 bases. Germline values: CDR1 SGHAT, CDR2 FQNNGV. Here the CDR3 reads CASSLASADNEQFF. The CDR3 DNA is TGTGCCAGCAGCTTAGCCTCGGCTGACAATGAGCAGTTCTTC.